In its sample, the clone carrying this T cell receptor (beta chain) was seen a few times. The entry originates in a study of cytomegalovirus exposure and HLA in healthy donors. This CDR3 is built from 12 residues. Germline V gene lookup returns CDR1 SGHAT and CDR2 FQNNGV. The V gene lost 8 bases and the J gene lost 5 bases, with 12 bases spanning the gap. PCR was performed using 60 Vbeta and 13 Jbeta primers. Profiling relied on immunoSEQ multiplex PCR, and the TCRdb table lists in-frame clones only, not all of them. This table holds tens of thousands of clones, about two thirds found once. Sequenced sample: PBMCs. The chain is built from TRBV11-2 and TRBJ2-5; TRBD1 is a possible D gene (6 bases). The TCR comes from a woman aged 45-60 years in good health and CMV-seropositive. CDR3 amino acids: CASGRGFETQYF. CDR3 nucleotide sequence: TGTGCCAGCGGAAGGGGGTTTGAGACCCAGTACTTC.